Following are 26 T cell receptor beta chains from one sample sequenced in a study of blood T cells in healthy people across ages. The use of a sample-barcoded 5' primer and a J-beta primer mix characterized a second PCR of roughly 6 to 11 cycles. TCRdb passed the 5' RACE reads through MiXCR, listing each CDR3 protein once. This repertoire shows roughly 800,000 distinct CDR3 sequences, 25% found once; its top ten account for 3% to 4.5%. The same specimen was also included in a second study, on T cells of mothers and their children.

The sequenced material came from blood. The receptors shown here come from a boy aged 5-17 years in good health.

This clonotype was seen a handful of times. CDR3: CASSQDSGVTEAFF. The CDR3 region has the DNA TGCGCCAGCAGCCAAGATTCGGGGGTTACTGAAGCTTTCTTT. The chain joins TRBV4-3 to TRBJ1-1; tentative D call: TRBD1 (5 bases). Germline CDR1 LGHNA, CDR2 YSLEER. CDR3 length: 14 amino acids. Between the trimmed V and J ends, which lost 0 bases and 5 bases, there was a span of 10 bases.

This clonotype was detected once. The V call is TRBV5-1, the J call TRBJ1-2; D might be TRBD1 (6 bases). This CDR3 is 15 amino acids long. The V and J ends lost 0 bases and 5 bases respectively, with 14 bases between them. CDR1 and CDR2 from the germline V gene are SGHRS and YFSETQ. The CDR3 DNA is TGCGCCAGCAGCTTGGTGGAAGGGGGTATATATGGCTACACCTTC. Translating it yields CASSLVEGGIYGYTF.

This clonotype was seen only a few times. CDR3 sequence: CASSRLKGEGYYGYTF. DNA of the CDR3: TGTGCCAGCAGCCGGTTGAAGGGTGAAGGGTACTATGGCTACACCTTC. The J gene is TRBJ1-2, the V gene TRBV9; no clear D. The germline V and J ends were trimmed by 4 bases and 3 bases, with 19 bases remaining between them. The CDR3 is made up of 16 amino acids. Germline V gives CDR1 SGDLS, CDR2 YYNGEE.

This clonotype was picked up a small number of times. This sequence joins TRBV18 and TRBJ1-1; a weak D match, TRBD1 (6 bases). Per germline, CDR1 KGHSH and CDR2 LQKENI. V gave up 11 bases and J gave up 2 bases, with 12 bases separating them. The CDR3 contains 12 residues. CDR3 bases: TGTGCCCTTACAGGGAACAACACTGAAGCTTTCTTT. It is translated as CALTGNNTEAFF. The full variable domain, in which reference TRBV18 and TRBJ1-1 provide the parts outside the CDR3, is NAGVMQNPRHLVRRRGQEARLRCSPMKGHSHVYWYRQLPEEGLKFMVYLQKENIIDESGMPKERFSAEFPKEGPSILRIQQVVRGDSAAYFCALTGNNTEAFFGQGTRLTVV.

This clonotype has a count of ten or more. The chain combines TRBV29-1 with TRBJ2-5, with D perhaps TRBD1 (6 bases). The CDR3 sequence is 11 residues long. Germline values: CDR1 SQVTM, CDR2 ANQGSEA. Trimming stripped 5 bases from V and 5 bases from J, with 9 bases between. The CDR3 sequence is CSVPRGETQYF. In nucleotides, the CDR3 is TGCAGCGTTCCCAGGGGCGAGACCCAGTACTTC.

This sequence joins TRBV7-2 and TRBJ1-2, with a tentative D call TRBD1 (5 bases). The germline V and J ends were trimmed by 1 base and 7 bases, with 16 bases remaining between them. The CDR3 totals 15 residues. The V gene's germline CDR1 is SGHTA and CDR2 FQGNSA. CDR3 in amino acids: CASSLGLMGGGGYTF. Here the CDR3 DNA reads TGTGCCAGCAGCTTAGGCCTTATGGGGGGAGGTGGCTACACCTTC.

The sample holds a few counts of this clonotype. The rearrangement links TRBV6-2 or TRBV6-3 to TRBJ2-1; D remains unclear. V lost 2 bases and J lost 0, with 11 bases in between. The germline gives CDR1 MNHEY, CDR2 SVGEGT. CDR3 length equals 16 residues. CDR3 nucleotide sequence: TGTGCCAGCAGTTACCATCTTTTGGGCTCCTACAATGAGCAGTTCTTC. Protein: CASSYHLLGSYNEQFF.

The V gene is TRBV29-1, the J gene TRBJ2-1; TRBD2 aligns across 7 bases. The V gene's germline CDR1 is SQVTM and CDR2 ANQGSEA. The CDR3 length is 10 residues. Trimming took 5 bases from V and 8 from J; bases not matched to a gene: 0. In DNA, the CDR3 is TGCAGCGTTACTAGCGATGAGCAGTTCTTC. Translation: CSVTSDEQFF.

This sequence joins TRBV5-1 and TRBJ2-2; D gene ambiguous. Per the germline V gene, CDR1 is SGHRS and CDR2 is YFSETQ. The V gene lost 2 bases and the J gene lost 2 bases, with 10 bases spanning the gap. CDR3 size: 15 residues. The CDR3 DNA sequence: TGCGCCAGCAGCTTTCAAACCATAAACACCGGGGAGCTGTTTTTT. It yields the protein CASSFQTINTGELFF.

The chain is built from TRBV20-1 and TRBJ2-1; D may be TRBD1 (5 bases). The germline gives CDR1 DFQATT, CDR2 SNEGSKA (reference sequence). The CDR3 covers 15 residues. V was shortened by 0 bases and J by 2 bases, with 11 bases between the two germline ends. CDR3 protein: CSARDIQAPYNEQFF. The CDR3 DNA sequence: TGCAGTGCTAGAGATATACAGGCGCCCTACAATGAGCAGTTCTTC.

In DNA, the CDR3 is TGTGCCAGCAGCCAAGATCTGGCAGGGAGTCCCGGGGGGGAAAAACTGTTTTTT. It yields the protein CASSQDLAGSPGGEKLFF. The chain links TRBV4-2 to TRBJ1-4; D is perhaps TRBD1 (5 bases). The CDR3 has 18 residues. The germline gives CDR1 LGHNA, CDR2 YNFKEQ. Trimming took 0 bases from V and 8 from J, leaving 22 bases between them.

This chain uses TRBV20-1 with TRBJ2-5, with TRBD2 identical over 8 bases. Germline trimming cut 3 bases from V and 5 bases from J; bases unmatched to any gene: 14. Germline V gives CDR1 DFQATT, CDR2 SNEGSKA (reference sequence). This CDR3 contains 16 residues. The CDR3, as DNA: TGCAGTGCTAGCCAACCTCTAGCGGGCAGTGGGGAGACCCAGTACTTC. Translating it yields CSASQPLAGSGETQYF.

This clonotype was counted a few times. CDR3 sequence reads: CSARAAYNSPLHF. The CDR3, as DNA: TGCAGTGCTAGGGCTGCCTATAATTCACCCCTCCACTTT. V is TRBV20-1 and J is TRBJ1-6; D is unresolved. Germline V CDR1 and CDR2: DFQATT, SNEGSKA (reference sequence). The V and J ends lost 3 bases and 2 bases respectively, with 5 bases between them. The CDR3 is 13 amino acids.

The chain uses TRBV20-1 and TRBJ1-3; 7 bases match TRBD1. The germline CDR1 and CDR2 sequences are DFQATT and SNEGSKA (reference sequence). The CDR3 is made up of 14 amino acids. The J segment lost 2 bases and the V segment lost 6 bases, leaving 7 bases of the junction unmatched. The CDR3, as DNA: TGCAGTGCCGTTAACACAGGGGCTGGAAACACCATATATTTT. Encoded protein: CSAVNTGAGNTIYF.

The chain is built from TRBV29-1 and TRBJ1-3, with TRBD1 as a possible D gene (6 bases). The germline V gene encodes CDR1 SQVTM and CDR2 ANQGSEA. The CDR3 sequence is 16 residues long. Deletions cut 0 bases from V and 0 bases from J, with 12 bases between. The CDR3 DNA follows: TGCAGCGTTGAAGATCCGGGACAAAACTCTGGAAACACCATATATTTT. Its translation is CSVEDPGQNSGNTIYF.

A few counts support this clonotype. V usage is TRBV2 and J usage is TRBJ1-1; D gene ambiguous. Germline values: CDR1 SNHLY, CDR2 FYNNEI. The CDR3 has 10 residues. Trimming stripped 6 bases from V and 11 bases from J, with 10 bases between. The CDR3 DNA follows: TGTGCCAGCAGGACGACGGGCGCTTTCTTT. Translated, it gives CASRTTGAFF. The variable domain in full, with the rest retrieved from reference TRBV2 and TRBJ1-1, is EPEVTQTPSHQVTQMGQEVILRCVPISNHLYFYWYRQILGQKVEFLVSFYNNEISEKSEIFDDQFSVERPDGSNFTLKIRSTKLEDSAMYFCASRTTGAFFGQGTRLTVV.

The chain employs TRBV29-1 and TRBJ2-4; no firm D call. CDR3 length: 15 amino acids. Germline loops: CDR1 SQVTM, CDR2 ANQGSEA. V was pared by 4 bases and J by 3 bases, with 16 bases between. The chain's CDR3 is CSVVVPLVGKNIQYF. DNA for the CDR3: TGCAGCGTTGTGGTACCTCTGGTCGGCAAAAACATTCAGTACTTC.

The rearrangement uses TRBV20-1 and TRBJ2-3, with 9 bases identical to TRBD2. With V trimmed by 5 bases and J by 0 bases, 9 bases remained unmatched. The CDR3 is 16 amino acids. The germline V gene encodes CDR1 DFQATT and CDR2 SNEGSKA (reference sequence). For the CDR3, the DNA is TGCAGTGCTTCTAGCGGGGCCTTCACTAGCACAGATACGCAGTATTTT. This encodes CSASSGAFTSTDTQYF.

This clonotype occurred a few times. This chain links TRBV28 with TRBJ2-7; 8 bases are a match to TRBD2. Germline values: CDR1 MDHEN, CDR2 SYDVKM. Trimming cost V 6 bases and J 5 bases; bases outside gene matches: 12. The CDR3 sequence is 15 residues long. Here the CDR3 reads CASSPPMSGSHEQYF. The CDR3 DNA reads TGTGCCAGCAGCCCTCCTATGAGCGGGAGCCACGAGCAGTACTTC.

The rearrangement links TRBV29-1 to TRBJ2-7, with 11 positions matching TRBD2. The CDR3 has 14 residues. The V and J ends lost 6 bases and 2 bases, in that order; junction bases with no gene match: 6. Germline V lookup: CDR1 SQVTM, CDR2 ANQGSEA. DNA of the CDR3: TGCAGCGTGCTACCGACTAGCGGGGCCTACGAGCAGTACTTC. This translates into CSVLPTSGAYEQYF.

This chain links TRBV7-3 with TRBJ2-5; maybe TRBD2 (6 bases). The end of the DNA is better explained by TRBJ2-7, so the J call may be wrong. Germline V gene data show CDR1 as SGHTA and CDR2 as FQGTGA. The CDR3 has 15 residues. The CDR3 reads CASSPSGPGSYEQYF. The CDR3 nucleotides read TGTGCCAGCAGCCCATCAGGGCCCGGGAGTTACGAGCAGTACTTC.

J is TRBJ2-1 and V is TRBV5-6; 11 bases are a match to TRBD2. The CDR3 runs to 16 residues. V gave up 2 bases and J gave up 10 bases; unmatched junction bases: 11. Looked up from germline, CDR1 is SGHDT and CDR2 is YYEEEE. CDR3 coding DNA: TGTGCCAGCAGCTTCATTAGAACTAGCGGGAGTAACGAGCAGTTCTTC. It yields the protein CASSFIRTSGSNEQFF.

The chain recombines TRBV28 with TRBJ2-5; the D is unclear. Germline V CDR1 and CDR2: MDHEN, SYDVKM. The CDR3 has 13 residues. Trimming pared 7 bases from V and 3 bases from J, leaving 12 bases between. The CDR3 bases are TGTGCCAGCAAGGGCTGGCAAAAAGAGACCCAGTACTTC. This sequence encodes CASKGWQKETQYF.

This clonotype came up a few times. This chain uses TRBV12-3 or TRBV12-4 with TRBJ1-2; TRBD1 matches 7 bases. J was trimmed by 3 bases and V by 3 bases; bases with no gene match: 4. The CDR3 runs to 14 residues. CDR3 in DNA: TGTGCCAGCAGTTTGGGGACAGACGACTATGGCTACACCTTC. This translates into CASSLGTDDYGYTF.

The CDR3 DNA reads as TGTGCCAGCAGTTTACAGGGAAATTCCTATAATTCACCCCTCCACTTT. The encoded protein is CASSLQGNSYNSPLHF. V and J are TRBV27 and TRBJ1-6; D perhaps matches TRBD1 (5 bases). The V gene lost 2 bases and the J gene lost 1 base, with 9 bases spanning the gap. The germline gives CDR1 MNHEY, CDR2 SMNVEV (reference sequence). CDR3 length equals 16 residues.

The chain recombines TRBV6-2 or TRBV6-3 with TRBJ1-2; D is possibly TRBD1 (5 bases). V was clipped by 7 bases and J by 0 bases, with 12 bases between them. The CDR3 loop spans 14 amino acids. Germline assignment: CDR1 MNHEY and CDR2 SVGEGT. Written as DNA, the CDR3 is TGTGCCAGCAAACGGGGCCGAGCTAACTATGGCTACACCTTC. Encoded protein: CASKRGRANYGYTF.